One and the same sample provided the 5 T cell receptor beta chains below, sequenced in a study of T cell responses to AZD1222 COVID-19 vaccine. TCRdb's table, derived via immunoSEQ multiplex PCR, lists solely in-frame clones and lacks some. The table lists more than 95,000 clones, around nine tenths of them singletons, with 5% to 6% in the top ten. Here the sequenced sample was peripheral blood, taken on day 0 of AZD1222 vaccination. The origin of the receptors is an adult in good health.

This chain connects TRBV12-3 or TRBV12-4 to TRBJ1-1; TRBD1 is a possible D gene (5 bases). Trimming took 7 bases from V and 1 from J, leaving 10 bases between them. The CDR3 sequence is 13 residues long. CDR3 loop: CASMGTANTEAFF. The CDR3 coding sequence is TGTGCCAGCATGGGGACTGCGAACACTGAAGCTTTCTTT.

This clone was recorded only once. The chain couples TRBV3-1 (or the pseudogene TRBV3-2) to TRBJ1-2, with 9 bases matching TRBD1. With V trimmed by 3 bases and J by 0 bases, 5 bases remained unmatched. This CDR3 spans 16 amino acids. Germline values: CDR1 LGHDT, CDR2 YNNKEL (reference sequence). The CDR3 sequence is CASSHRDRAANYGYTF. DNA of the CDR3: TGTGCCAGCAGCCACCGGGACAGGGCTGCTAACTATGGCTACACCTTC.

The CDR3, as DNA: TGCGCCAGCAGCCAAGTTACGTCACTTTACAATGAGCAGTTCTTC. Amino acid sequence: CASSQVTSLYNEQFF. The rearrangement links TRBV4-1 to TRBJ2-1; D is unresolved. This CDR3 is 15 amino acids long. The V and J ends lost 1 base and 4 bases respectively, with 11 bases between them. The germline V gene encodes CDR1 MGHRA and CDR2 YSYEKL.

The CDR3 sequence is CASSPSQRGEQYF. In DNA, the CDR3 is TGTGCCAGCAGTCCAAGTCAGCGGGGAGAGCAGTACTTC. The chain joins TRBV12-3 or TRBV12-4 to TRBJ2-7; 7 bases line up with TRBD2. The CDR3 length is 13 residues. J gave up 7 bases and V 5 bases, and 8 bases lay outside the gene matches.

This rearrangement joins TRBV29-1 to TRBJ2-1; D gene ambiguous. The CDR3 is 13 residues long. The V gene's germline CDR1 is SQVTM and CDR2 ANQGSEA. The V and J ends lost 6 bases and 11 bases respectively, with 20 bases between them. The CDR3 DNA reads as TGCAGCGTGTTAAGGACCGGCCCTCGGCAGCAGTTCTTC. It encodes CSVLRTGPRQQFF.